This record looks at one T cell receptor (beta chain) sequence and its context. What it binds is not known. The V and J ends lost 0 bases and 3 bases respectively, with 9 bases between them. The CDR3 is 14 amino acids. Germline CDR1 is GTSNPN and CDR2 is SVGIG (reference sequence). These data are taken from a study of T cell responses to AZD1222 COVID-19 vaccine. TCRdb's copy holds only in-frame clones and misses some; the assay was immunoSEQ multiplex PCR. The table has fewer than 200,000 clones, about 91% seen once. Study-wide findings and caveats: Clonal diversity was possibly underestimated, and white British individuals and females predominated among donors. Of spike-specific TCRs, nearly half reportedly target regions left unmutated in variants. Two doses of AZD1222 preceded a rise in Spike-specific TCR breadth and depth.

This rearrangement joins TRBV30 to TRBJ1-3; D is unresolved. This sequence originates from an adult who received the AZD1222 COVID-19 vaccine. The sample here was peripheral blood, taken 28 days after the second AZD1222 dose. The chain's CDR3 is CAWSVGGNGNTIYF. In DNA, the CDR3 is TGTGCCTGGAGTGTTGGAGGGAATGGAAACACCATATATTTT.